This entry concerns a single T cell receptor beta chain. Its antigen is currently unknown. Naive CD4+ cells were CD45RA-selected; the remaining cells were memory. The method was immunoSEQ multiplex PCR; TCRdb's version includes in-frame clones alone and lacks a portion of them. The sample carries about a million clones, 60% to 85% recorded once. The CDR3 covers 15 residues. V was pared by 2 bases and J by 9 bases, with 9 bases of the junction left unmatched. Germline CDR1 SNHLY, CDR2 FYNNEI. The data are from a study of shared clonotypes between healthy human individuals. Study-wide results and caveats: With a few donors compared, 4.5% to 6.5% of naive CD4 clonotypes were shared.

This receptor was taken from a man aged 18-30 years in good health. Some clones in this sample may be carry-over from other donors' samples. V gene TRBV2 combines with J gene TRBJ2-1; 8 bases are a match to TRBD1. The specimen was memory CD4+ T cells from PBMCs. Subset specified: CD45RA-negative fraction. The CDR3 DNA follows: TGTGCCAGCAGTGAAATTCAGGGGGCTCAGGGTGAGCAGTTCTTC. This codes for CASSEIQGAQGEQFF.